This T cell receptor beta chain was captured in a study of blood T cell repertoires in COVID-19. The wider study: Samples came from the United States, Italy and Spain, spanning acute and convalescent COVID-19.

During active infection, Seattle patients enrolled and were then monitored through disease. As handled by the study authors: From reference gene primer amplification, estimates of nucleated cell counts were derived. Sequenced by immunoSEQ multiplex PCR; TCRdb stores in-frame clones only, minus some. The DNA gave D and trimming, while V, J and clone size come from that table. Here the sample spans 350,000 or so clones, around 90% being singletons. The CDR3 covers 11 residues. CDR1 and CDR2 (germline): DFQATT, SNEGSKA (reference sequence). The V segment lost 4 bases and the J segment 5 bases; nucleotides outside the gene matches: 1.

The sequenced material came from peripheral blood. The clonotype originates from a woman in her fifties or sixties with COVID-19, enrolled during active disease. This chain joins TRBV20-1 and TRBJ1-2; TRBD1 matches 7 bases. CDR3 DNA sequence: TGCAGTGCTACAGGGGGATATGGCTACACCTTC. Residues: CSATGGYGYTF.